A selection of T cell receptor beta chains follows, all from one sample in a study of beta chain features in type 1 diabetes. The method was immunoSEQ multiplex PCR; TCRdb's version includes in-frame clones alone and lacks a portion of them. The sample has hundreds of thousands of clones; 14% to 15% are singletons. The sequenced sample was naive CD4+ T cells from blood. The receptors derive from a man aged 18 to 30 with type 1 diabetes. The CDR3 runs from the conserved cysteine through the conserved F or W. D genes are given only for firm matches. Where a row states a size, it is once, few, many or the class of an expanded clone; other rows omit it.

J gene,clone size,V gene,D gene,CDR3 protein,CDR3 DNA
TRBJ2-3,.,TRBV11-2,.,CASSSNQWSPDTQYF,TGTGCCAGCAGCTCAAATCAATGGAGCCCAGATACGCAGTATTTT
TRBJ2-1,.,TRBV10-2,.,CASRTRDNEQFF,TGCGCCAGCAGGACTAGGGACAATGAGCAGTTCTTC
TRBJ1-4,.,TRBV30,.,CAWSVGGSNEKLFF,TGTGCCTGGAGTGTGGGAGGCTCTAATGAAAAACTGTTTTTT
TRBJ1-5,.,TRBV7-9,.,CASSGQFNQPQHF,TGTGCCAGCAGCGGACAGTTCAATCAGCCCCAGCATTTT
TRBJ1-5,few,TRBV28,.,CASSSRQVRPQHF,TGTGCCAGCAGTTCGAGACAGGTGCGCCCCCAGCATTTT
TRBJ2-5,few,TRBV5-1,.,CASSLGRAIQEIQYF,TGCGCCAGCAGCTTGGGCAGGGCAATCCAAGAGATCCAGTACTTC
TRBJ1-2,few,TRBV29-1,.,CSVEIGVGYGYTF,TGCAGCGTTGAAATCGGGGTTGGCTATGGCTACACCTTC
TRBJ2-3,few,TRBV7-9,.,CASSMTSGTDTQYF,TGTGCCAGCAGCATGACTAGTGGCACAGATACGCAGTATTTT
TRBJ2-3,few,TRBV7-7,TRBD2,CASSAGLAGTDTQYF,TGTGCCAGCAGCGCCGGACTAGCGGGCACAGATACGCAGTATTTT
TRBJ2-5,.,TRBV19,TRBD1,CASKDRVQETQYF,TGTGCCAGCAAGGACAGGGTCCAAGAGACCCAGTACTTC
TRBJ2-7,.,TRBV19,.,CASSLYEQYF,TGTGCCAGTAGTCTGTACGAGCAGTACTTC
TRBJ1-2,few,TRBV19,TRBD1,CASSTAYRGALEGYTF,TGTGCCAGTAGTACTGCCTACAGGGGAGCCTTGGAAGGCTACACCTTC
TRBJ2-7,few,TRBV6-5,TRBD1,CASSRTGRSYEQYF,TGTGCCAGCAGCAGGACAGGGAGGAGCTACGAGCAGTACTTC
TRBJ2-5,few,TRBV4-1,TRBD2,CASSQGLAVGETQYF,TGCGCCAGCAGCCAAGGTCTAGCGGTAGGAGAGACCCAGTACTTC
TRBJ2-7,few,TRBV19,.,CASSRDLYYEQYF,TGTGCCAGTTCCCGGGACTTGTACTACGAGCAGTACTTC
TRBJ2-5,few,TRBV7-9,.,CASSPAWPAAQYF,TGTGCCAGCAGCCCCGCCTGGCCGGCGGCCCAGTACTTC